One sample yielded the 6 T cell receptor beta chains listed below, sequenced in a study of control samples from healthy donors and cancer patients. Sequencing was performed with immunoSEQ multiplex PCR; in TCRdb, only in-frame clones are kept and a portion is missing. Of fewer than 120,000 clones in the sample, 85% to 90% are singletons; the top ten hold around 3.5%. Material: PBMCs. The receptors were sampled from a woman between 55 and 75 years old with lung cancer.

This rearrangement joins TRBV5-1 to TRBJ2-1, with TRBD2 matching over 7 bases. The CDR3 is made up of 16 amino acids. Germline V gene lookup returns CDR1 SGHRS and CDR2 YFSETQ. J gave up 5 bases and V 0 bases, and 8 bases lay outside the gene matches. The CDR3 here is CASSLESGTVNNEQFF. The CDR3 DNA reads as TGCGCCAGCAGCTTGGAGAGCGGGACCGTGAACAATGAGCAGTTCTTC.

J is TRBJ2-1 and V is TRBV2, with D possibly being TRBD2 (7 bases). Germline loops: CDR1 SNHLY, CDR2 FYNNEI. The CDR3 totals 14 residues. CDR3 loop: CGKGGESSYNEQFF. CDR3 DNA: TGTGGGAAGGGGGGGGAGAGCTCCTACAATGAGCAGTTCTTC.

The chain combines TRBV24-1 with TRBJ2-7; the match to TRBD2 covers 9 bases. With V trimmed by 4 bases and J by 3 bases, 6 bases remained unmatched. CDR3 length: 15 residues. Per germline, CDR1 KGHDR and CDR2 SFDVKD. The CDR3 bases are TGTGCCACCAGTGACTCGACTAGCGGAGACTACGAGCAGTACTTC. Its translation: CATSDSTSGDYEQYF.

The rearrangement uses TRBV15 and TRBJ2-5; 7 nucleotides line up with TRBD1. CDR1 is LNHNV, CDR2 YYDKDF, per germline (reference sequence). The CDR3 totals 15 residues. Trimming took 5 bases from V and 0 from J; bases not matched to a gene: 6. The CDR3 bases are TGTGCCACCAGCTATCATCAGGGGGACCAAGAGACCCAGTACTTC. Encoded protein: CATSYHQGDQETQYF.

This clone was observed a single time. The chain joins TRBV3-1 (or the pseudogene TRBV3-2) to TRBJ1-2, with D tentatively TRBD1 (5 bases). The CDR3 is 14 residues long. V dropped 5 bases and J dropped 9 bases, with 19 bases sitting between them. The V gene's germline CDR1 is LGHDT and CDR2 YNNKEL (reference sequence). Here the CDR3 DNA reads TGTGCCAGCAGCTTAATGGGTCAGGGTAGCCGCTACACCTTC. Translation: CASSLMGQGSRYTF.

The chain uses TRBV27 and TRBJ2-4; maybe TRBD1 (5 bases). Germline V CDR1 and CDR2: MNHEY, SMNVEV (reference sequence). The V and J ends lost 5 bases and 0 bases respectively, with 14 bases between them. The length of the CDR3 is 16 residues. This CDR3 is CASSPRQTLAKNIQYF. The CDR3 coding sequence is TGTGCCAGCAGTCCGAGACAGACCCTAGCCAAAAACATTCAGTACTTC.